A single sample is the source of the 24 T cell receptor beta chains below, sequenced in a study of technical replicates of blood from several donors. TCRdb keeps only in-frame clones here, not all; method: immunoSEQ multiplex PCR. Here the sample spans around 60,000 clones, around 92% being singletons. What was sequenced was PBMCs. Receptor source: a human donor in good health. Some clones in this sample may be carry-over from other donors' samples.

The CDR3 protein is CASSISWTGDTEAFF. In DNA form, the CDR3 reads TGTGCCAGCAGCATCTCGTGGACAGGGGACACTGAAGCTTTCTTT. The chain employs TRBV9 and TRBJ1-1; 9 bases match TRBD1. The CDR3 loop spans 15 amino acids. Germline-derived CDR1 and CDR2 are SGDLS and YYNGEE. V shed 4 bases and J 3 bases; nucleotides not matched to a gene: 7.

As DNA, the CDR3 is TGTGCCAGCAGCTCGTCGACAGGGAGGAACACCGGGGAGCTGTTTTTT. It encodes CASSSSTGRNTGELFF. The rearrangement links TRBV7-2 to TRBJ2-2; 7 bases align to TRBD1. With V trimmed by 4 bases and J by 1 base, 6 bases remained unmatched. Germline V gives CDR1 SGHTA, CDR2 FQGNSA. The CDR3 totals 16 residues.

The genes are TRBV7-3 and TRBJ2-3; 9 positions match TRBD2. V shed 6 bases and J 6 bases; nucleotides not matched to a gene: 13. Per germline, CDR1 SGHTA and CDR2 FQGTGA. This CDR3 contains 16 residues. DNA of the CDR3: TGTGCCAGCAGTGTTGGGGGCGGGAGGGGTTCCGATACGCAGTATTTT. Its translation is CASSVGGGRGSDTQYF.

The chain recombines TRBV7-6 with TRBJ1-4, with D unclear. The CDR3 loop spans 12 amino acids. V lost 8 bases and J 7 bases, leaving 11 bases between the germline ends. The germline CDR1 and CDR2 sequences are SGHVS and FNYEAQ. CDR3: CASGKRGEKLFF. The CDR3 DNA reads as TGTGCCAGCGGCAAGCGGGGTGAAAAACTGTTTTTT. The whole variable domain, filled in from reference TRBV7-6 and TRBJ1-4, reads GAGVSQSPRYKVTKRGQDVALRCDPISGHVSLYWYRQALGQGPEFLTYFNYEAQQDKSGLPNDRFSAERPEGSISTLTIQRTEQRDSAMYRCASGKRGEKLFFGSGTQLSVL.

CDR3 region: CASSLRRQLNTEAFF. In DNA form, the CDR3 reads TGCGCCAGCAGCCTGAGACGACAACTGAACACTGAAGCTTTCTTT. The chain uses TRBV4-3 and TRBJ1-1, with no clear D. This CDR3 spans 15 amino acids. V was clipped by 4 bases and J by 0 bases, with 12 bases between them. Germline CDR1 and CDR2: LGHNA and YSLEER.

The V gene is TRBV6-5, the J gene TRBJ1-3; D is possibly TRBD1 (5 bases). The germline V gene encodes CDR1 MNHEY and CDR2 SVGAGI. V was shortened by 2 bases and J by 3 bases, with 14 bases between the two germline ends. The CDR3 is made up of 16 amino acids. DNA for the CDR3: TGTGCCAGCAGTTACCAATCGGGGGGACGTGGAAACACCATATATTTT. It translates to CASSYQSGGRGNTIYF.

The chain uses TRBV19 and TRBJ2-1, with TRBD2 matching over 10 bases. There are 15 residues in the CDR3. The ends lost 8 bases at V and 4 bases at J; junction bases unmatched: 8. In germline, CDR1 is LNHDA, CDR2 SQIVND (reference sequence). In nucleotides, the CDR3 is TGTGCCAGTCAACCTCTAGCGGGAGTTTACAATGAGCAGTTCTTC. As protein: CASQPLAGVYNEQFF.

The chain joins TRBV11-1 to TRBJ2-5, with 8 bases that match TRBD2. Germline-derived CDR1 and CDR2 are SGHAT and FQDESV (reference sequence). Trimming cost V 5 bases and J 5 bases; bases outside gene matches: 10. The CDR3 is made up of 15 amino acids. The CDR3 region is CASSLTGTREETQYF. The CDR3, as DNA: TGTGCCAGCAGCCTAACCGGGACTAGAGAGGAGACCCAGTACTTC.

As regards this clone: One junction end disagrees with the germline gene, perhaps due to a read error. The chain links TRBV5-6 to TRBJ2-5, with 8 bases fitting TRBD2. Germline loops: CDR1 SGHDT, CDR2 YYEEEE. The CDR3 contains 11 residues. The CDR3 protein is CASSAGGRADF. The CDR3, as DNA: TGTGCCAGCAGCGCGGGGGGACGTGCCGACTTC.

The gene calls are TRBV4-2 and TRBJ1-1; D gene ambiguous. Germline CDR1 LGHNA, CDR2 YNFKEQ. There are 12 residues in the CDR3. V lost 1 base and J lost 2, with 2 bases in between. The CDR3 protein is CASSQANTEAFF. DNA for the CDR3: TGTGCCAGCAGCCAAGCAAACACTGAAGCTTTCTTT.

This rearrangement joins TRBV4-3 to TRBJ2-7; 9 positions agree with TRBD2. Germline V gene sequence: CDR1 LGHNA, CDR2 YSLEER. Trimming at V came to 4 bases and at J to 4 bases, leaving 11 bases not matched to a gene. There are 16 residues in the CDR3. This CDR3 reads CASSRHGLAGKYEQYF. DNA of the CDR3: TGCGCCAGCAGCCGCCATGGGCTAGCGGGAAAATACGAGCAGTACTTC.

Here the CDR3 reads CASSVGGDPNSPLHF. CDR3 nucleotide sequence: TGTGCCAGCAGCGTAGGGGGGGACCCTAATTCACCCCTCCACTTT. The chain links TRBV7-2 to TRBJ1-6; perhaps TRBD1 as D (6 bases). The CDR3 has 15 amino acids. Germline lookup yields CDR1 SGHTA and CDR2 FQGNSA. Trimming pared 5 bases from V and 6 bases from J, leaving 14 bases between.

The chain couples TRBV4-1 to TRBJ2-3, with no clear D. V dropped 1 base and J dropped 0 bases, with 8 bases sitting between them. Germline CDR1 and CDR2: MGHRA and YSYEKL. This CDR3 is built from 15 residues. The CDR3 is CASSQAGSSTDTQYF. The CDR3 DNA sequence: TGCGCCAGCAGCCAAGCCGGTTCTAGCACAGATACGCAGTATTTT.

The chain joins TRBV5-1 to TRBJ2-3, with unresolved D. CDR1 is SGHRS, CDR2 YFSETQ, per germline. The length of the CDR3 is 15 residues. V lost 0 bases and J lost 2, with 10 bases in between. DNA of the CDR3: TGCGCCAGCAGCTTGGGACATTGGAACACAGATACGCAGTATTTT. Translated: CASSLGHWNTDTQYF.

The V and J genes are TRBV7-2 and TRBJ2-5, with D maybe TRBD2 (5 bases). Looked up from germline, CDR1 is SGHTA and CDR2 is FQGNSA. The CDR3 runs to 15 residues. V was clipped by 4 bases and J by 5 bases, with 17 bases between them. CDR3 residues: CASSSAADSLETQYF. In DNA, the CDR3 is TGTGCCAGCAGCTCAGCGGCCGACTCGTTGGAGACCCAGTACTTC.

This clone has just one count. V is TRBV6-5 and J is TRBJ1-2, with TRBD1 matching 8 bases. Germline assignment: CDR1 MNHEY and CDR2 SVGAGI. Trimming removed 0 bases from V and 7 bases from J; junction bases left unmatched: 7. The CDR3 runs 15 residues. The CDR3 coding sequence is TGTGCCAGCAGTTACTCCCGACAGGGGACGTTTGGCTACACCTTC. It is translated as CASSYSRQGTFGYTF.

The chain joins TRBV7-6 to TRBJ2-5, with D possibly matching TRBD1 (6 bases). V was clipped by 3 bases and J by 1 base, with 15 bases between them. CDR3 length: 16 residues. Germline values: CDR1 SGHVS, CDR2 FNYEAQ. The CDR3 DNA sequence: TGTGCCAGCAGCTTTACAGGGTACAACCCCCAAGAGACCCAGTACTTC. Residues: CASSFTGYNPQETQYF. Looking up the rest from reference TRBV7-6 and TRBJ2-5 gives the full variable domain: GAGVSQSPRYKVTKRGQDVALRCDPISGHVSLYWYRQALGQGPEFLTYFNYEAQQDKSGLPNDRFSAERPEGSISTLTIQRTEQRDSAMYRCASSFTGYNPQETQYFGPGTRLLVL.

Only one count was recorded for this clone. This chain uses TRBV19 with TRBJ2-6, with D possibly TRBD1 on 5 matching bases. The germline CDR1 and CDR2 sequences are LNHDA and SQIVND (reference sequence). V shed 1 base and J shed 4 bases, with 11 bases lying between them. The CDR3 covers 16 residues. CDR3 amino acids: CASSIVRGTGANVLTF. DNA of the CDR3: TGTGCCAGTAGTATAGTAAGGGGAACCGGGGCCAACGTCCTGACTTTC.

The gene calls are TRBV6-5 and TRBJ1-5, with unresolved D. Germline lookup yields CDR1 MNHEY and CDR2 SVGAGI. Trimming removed 7 bases from V and 3 bases from J, with 13 bases in between. The CDR3 has 14 amino acids. The CDR3 here is CASKASGDNQPQHF. DNA for the CDR3: TGTGCCAGCAAGGCTTCAGGCGACAATCAGCCCCAGCATTTT.

The V call is TRBV4-1, the J call TRBJ2-1; 9 nucleotides agree with TRBD2. V was clipped by 1 base and J by 8 bases; unmatched bases: 6. This CDR3 is 15 amino acids long. Looked up from germline, CDR1 is MGHRA and CDR2 is YSYEKL. The CDR3 sequence: CASSQGGGRGDEQFF. For the CDR3, the DNA is TGCGCCAGCAGCCAAGGGGGCGGGAGGGGGGATGAGCAGTTCTTC.

The chain joins TRBV5-1 to TRBJ2-7; 8 nucleotides align to TRBD2. This CDR3 has 14 amino acids. CDR1 and CDR2 from the germline V gene are SGHRS and YFSETQ. V shed 0 bases, J shed 6 bases, and the junction held 5 bases outside the gene matches. The CDR3, as DNA: TGCGCCAGCAGCTTGGGTAGCGGGGAGGGCGAGCAGTACTTC. It encodes CASSLGSGEGEQYF.

The genes are TRBV9 and TRBJ2-1; TRBD2 agrees at 14 bases. J lost 8 bases, V lost 2 bases, and 9 bases had no gene match. This CDR3 has 17 amino acids. Germline CDR1 and CDR2: SGDLS and YYNGEE. The DNA for the CDR3 is TGTGCCAGCAGCGTTGGGAGGACTAGCGGGGGGAGGGATGAGCAGTTCTTC. Its translation is CASSVGRTSGGRDEQFF.

This chain's CDR3 is CASSQDFAETQYF. The CDR3 bases are TGCGCCAGCAGCCAAGATTTCGCGGAGACCCAGTACTTC. The chain couples TRBV4-3 to TRBJ2-5; D gene unclear. V was clipped by 0 bases and J by 5 bases, with 7 bases between them. Germline CDR1 is LGHNA and CDR2 is YSLEER. CDR3 size: 13 residues.

This clone was picked up one time. The V call is TRBV4-2, the J call TRBJ2-2; 9 bases map to TRBD1. The CDR3 sequence is 17 residues long. Trimming cost V 6 bases and J 6 bases; bases outside gene matches: 14. Germline CDR1 is LGHNA and CDR2 is YNFKEQ. The CDR3 is CASSSEGDRERAGELFF. CDR3 sequence (DNA): TGTGCCAGCAGTTCGGAGGGGGACAGGGAACGCGCCGGGGAGCTGTTTTTT.